A selection of T cell receptor beta chains follows, all from one sample in a study of blood T cell repertoires in COVID-19. The data were produced by immunoSEQ multiplex PCR, yet TCRdb's version contains in-frame clones alone and is incomplete. The sample contains some 300,000 clones, roughly 89% of which appear only once. Sample: PBMCs or T cells enriched from blood (not recorded which). Every receptor here comes from a woman aged 25-40 years who had recovered from COVID-19. CDR3s include the opening cysteine and the closing phenylalanine or tryptophan. The D gene is left open where the match is weak. Rows may omit the clone size; those that give it use once, few, many or a size class.

>.|TRBV30|.|TRBJ1-2
TGTGCCTGGAGTGTACAGGATAGGGGGAACTATGGCTACACCTTC
CAWSVQDRGNYGYTF
>TRBD1|TRBV6-5|.|TRBJ2-5
TGTGCCAGCAGTCATTGGACAGGGCAAGAGACCCAGTACTTC
CASSHWTGQETQYF
>.|TRBV14|once|TRBJ2-2
TGTGCCAGCAGCCAACCGGGAGAGAACACCGGGGAGCTGTTTTTT
CASSQPGENTGELFF
>TRBD2|TRBV15|.|TRBJ2-2
TGTGCCACCAGCAGAGAGGCTAGCGGGAGGGCCATTCACGGGGAGCTGTTTTTT
CATSREASGRAIHGELFF
>.|TRBV4-1|.|TRBJ2-1
TGCGCCAGCAGCTACTATGTTTCCCGCAATGAGCAGTTCTTC
CASSYYVSRNEQFF
>.|TRBV10-3|.|TRBJ1-2
TGTGCCATCAGTAAGATCTTGACAGAATTTTTCTATGGCTACACCTTC
CAISKILTEFFYGYTF
>TRBD1|TRBV5-1|.|TRBJ1-1
TGCGCCAGCAGTTGGGGGCCCGGGACAGAGAACACTGAAGCTTTCTTT
CASSWGPGTENTEAFF
>TRBD1|TRBV2|.|TRBJ2-1
TGTGCCAGCTTGGGTCCGGGACAGGGGGACAATGAGCAGTTCTTC
CASLGPGQGDNEQFF
>.|TRBV27|.|TRBJ2-3
TGTGCCAGCATGTCAGACCCTTCGGGGCAGTATTTT
CASMSDPSGQYF
>.|TRBV19|.|TRBJ1-4
TGTGCCAGTAGTATTGGCCAGGGTACGGGAAAACTGTTTTTT
CASSIGQGTGKLFF
>.|TRBV5-6|.|TRBJ1-1
TGTGCCAGCAGCTCGGGTCCGGGAAATGGTGAAGCTTTCTTT
CASSSGPGNGEAFF
>TRBD1|TRBV6-5|once|TRBJ1-3
TGTGCCAGCAGTTTTAGACAGGGCTTCTCTGGAAACACCATATATTTT
CASSFRQGFSGNTIYF
>TRBD1|TRBV27|.|TRBJ2-3
TGTGCCAGCAGCCCAAGGTATAGGGGGCAAACAGATACGCAGTATTTT
CASSPRYRGQTDTQYF
>TRBD2|TRBV30|.|TRBJ2-7
TGTGCCTGGAGTGGGGGACTAGCGGGAGTGCAGAACGAGCAGTACTTC
CAWSGGLAGVQNEQYF
>TRBD1|TRBV6-1|once|TRBJ1-5
TGTGCCAGCAGTGAATACCGACAGGGGGCAGGACAGCCCCAGCATTTT
CASSEYRQGAGQPQHF
>.|TRBV29-1|.|TRBJ1-2
TGCAGCGTTGAAGATCTACAGGGATATGGCTACACCTTC
CSVEDLQGYGYTF
>.|TRBV29-1|.|TRBJ2-5
TGCAGCGTCGTCCTCGGGAATGGAGAGACCCAGTACTTC
CSVVLGNGETQYF
>TRBD1|TRBV28|.|TRBJ1-3
TGTGCCAGCAGTTCCGGGACAGTCTACCATAGCTCTGGAAACACCATATATTTT
CASSSGTVYHSSGNTIYF
>TRBD1|TRBV28|.|TRBJ1-3
TGTGCCAGCAGTTTAGTTCCAGGGGGCGGAAACACCATATATTTT
CASSLVPGGGNTIYF
>.|TRBV19|.|TRBJ1-1
TGTGCCAGTAGTTCCCCCCTTTTGGGAGACATGAACACTGAAGCTTTCTTT
CASSSPLLGDMNTEAFF
>.|TRBV20-1|.|TRBJ2-1
TGCAGTGCTAGTTATTCTGAGCAGTTCTTC
CSASYSEQFF
>TRBD1|TRBV18|.|TRBJ2-1
TGTGCCAGCTCACCATCCCCGTTTGAGACGGGACAGGGGTCGAATGAGCAGTTCTTC
CASSPSPFETGQGSNEQFF
>TRBD1|TRBV7-2|.|TRBJ2-7
TGTGCCAGCAGCGTATCTAGACAGGGCGGGGAGCAGTACTTC
CASSVSRQGGEQYF
>.|TRBV28|once|TRBJ2-3
TGTGCCAGCAGTTTTACGGTTAGAAGCACAGATACGCAGTATTTT
CASSFTVRSTDTQYF
>.|TRBV19|.|TRBJ2-1
TGTGCCAGTAACCCCTCCAGGGTACACAATGAGCAGTTCTTC
CASNPSRVHNEQFF
>.|TRBV4-1|.|TRBJ2-1
TGCGCCAGCAGCCAAGTCCACTACAATGAGCAGTTCTTC
CASSQVHYNEQFF
>.|TRBV30|.|TRBJ1-1
TGTGCCTGCCTGGGGCCGCCGGCCACTGAAGCTTTCTTT
CACLGPPATEAFF
>TRBD2|TRBV5-1|.|TRBJ2-3
TGCGCCAGCGGACTAGCGGGTACAGATACGCAGTATTTT
CASGLAGTDTQYF
>TRBD2|TRBV2|.|TRBJ2-7
TGTGCCAGCATTAACCGGGGTGGGCTAGCGGGAGGCCACCGCGAGCAGTACTTC
CASINRGGLAGGHREQYF
>.|TRBV5-1|.|TRBJ2-1
TGCGCCAGCAGCGGAACGGGAGCCAATGAGCAGTTCTTC
CASSGTGANEQFF
>TRBD1|TRBV13|.|TRBJ2-7
TGTGCCAGCAGCGACTTCAGGGACAGATCCTACGAGCAGTACTTC
CASSDFRDRSYEQYF
>.|TRBV25-1|.|TRBJ2-5
TGTGCCAGCAGTGAGCGACTAGTTCTTGGGACCCAGTACTTC
CASSERLVLGTQYF
>TRBD1|TRBV5-1|.|TRBJ1-4
TGCGCCAGCAGCCCCCAGGGGCGGGACAGGGGTGCAACTAATGAAAAACTGTTTTTT
CASSPQGRDRGATNEKLFF
>TRBD1|TRBV27|once|TRBJ1-1
TGTGCCAGCAGTCCCGGGACAGGCTACACTGAAGCTTTCTTT
CASSPGTGYTEAFF
>.|TRBV7-9|.|TRBJ2-2
TGTGCCAGCAGACCGGACAGCGGGGAGCTGTTTTTT
CASRPDSGELFF
>.|TRBV10-1|.|TRBJ2-1
TGCGCCAGCAGTGAGTGGAGGGGAATGTACAATGAGCAGTTCTTC
CASSEWRGMYNEQFF
>.|TRBV7-9|.|TRBJ1-1
TGTGCCAGCAGCTCCGGCTTTGGAAGTATAGCGTTCTTT
CASSSGFGSIAFF
>TRBD2|TRBV30|.|TRBJ2-7
TGTGCCTGGAGACCCGGACTAGCGGGAGGTATTACCTACGAGCAGTACTTC
CAWRPGLAGGITYEQYF
>.|TRBV5-1|.|TRBJ1-2
TGCGCCAGCAGCTTAGCGGAGTCCTATGGCTACACCTTC
CASSLAESYGYTF
>.|TRBV19|.|TRBJ2-3
TGTGCCAGTAGTATAGGCGGGACCTCAGATACGCAGTATTTT
CASSIGGTSDTQYF
>.|TRBV18|.|TRBJ1-5
TGTGCCAGCTCACTTCAGACAGGCAATCAGCCCCAGCATTTT
CASSLQTGNQPQHF
>.|TRBV11-2|.|TRBJ2-7
TGTGCCAGCAGCCTTAGCGGACTTTACGAGCAGTACTTC
CASSLSGLYEQYF
>.|TRBV10-3|.|TRBJ2-6
TGTGCCACCCGCCAGGGGTTTTCTGGGGCCAACGTCCTGACTTTC
CATRQGFSGANVLTF
>.|TRBV19|once|TRBJ1-6
TGTGCCAGTAGTATCGGAGACAGCCCTCTGGGCCTCCACTTT
CASSIGDSPLGLHF
>.|TRBV5-8|.|TRBJ2-7
TGTGCCAGCAGCTTGGGGCTCGGCAGGGGGGCATCCGGGTACGAGCAGTACTTC
CASSLGLGRGASGYEQYF
>.|TRBV21-1|.|TRBJ2-1
TGTGCCAGCAGCAAAGTCGCCGCGAGCTCGCCCTCCTACAATGAGCAGTTCTTC
CASSKVAASSPSYNEQFF
>TRBD2|TRBV7-9|.|TRBJ2-1
TGTGCCAGCAGCCCGGGACTAGCGGTTTTTAGCTCCTACAATGAGCAGTTCTTC
CASSPGLAVFSSYNEQFF
>.|TRBV30|.|TRBJ1-2
TGTGCCTGGAGTGTCCGAGGAGGCTATGGCTACACCTTC
CAWSVRGGYGYTF
>.|TRBV20-1|.|TRBJ1-1
TGCAGTGCTAGTTCTGGGGCGAGATATGAAGCTTTCTTT
CSASSGARYEAFF
>TRBD2|TRBV7-2|.|TRBJ2-7
TGTGCCAGCAGCCCAACTAGCGGGGATACCTACGAGCAGTACTTC
CASSPTSGDTYEQYF
>.|TRBV29-1|.|TRBJ2-1
TGCAGCGTTCGCTCGACTAGCTACAATGAGCAGTTCTTC
CSVRSTSYNEQFF
>.|TRBV7-2|.|TRBJ2-5
TGTGCCAGCAGCTTCCGAGGGAGCGGGACCCAGTACTTC
CASSFRGSGTQYF
>.|TRBV10-3|.|TRBJ1-3
TGTGCCATCACCAAGACAGAAACCTCTGGAAACACCATATATTTT
CAITKTETSGNTIYF
>.|TRBV7-6|once|TRBJ1-1
TGTGCCAGCAGCTTAGCGCGGGCGAACACTGAAGCTTTCTTT
CASSLARANTEAFF
>TRBD1|TRBV2|.|TRBJ1-5
TGTGCCAGCAGTATGGACAGGGTGATATTTCAGCCCCAGCATTTT
CASSMDRVIFQPQHF
>TRBD2|TRBV4-2|.|TRBJ2-7
TGTGCCAGCAGCCGACCGGGACTAGCGGGACGGTATAATACCTACGAGCAGTACTTC
CASSRPGLAGRYNTYEQYF
>.|TRBV5-6|.|TRBJ1-4
TGTGCCAGCAGCAACGAGGGGGCAACTAATGAAAAACTGTTTTTT
CASSNEGATNEKLFF
>.|TRBV5-1|.|TRBJ2-1
TGCGCCAGCAGCTTGGTTAGCGGAGCTTCCTACAATGAGCAGTTCTTC
CASSLVSGASYNEQFF
>TRBD2|TRBV14|.|TRBJ2-1
TGTGCCAGCAGCCCTCGCAAAAAGACCCTAGCGGGAGGTGAGCAGTTCTTC
CASSPRKKTLAGGEQFF
>.|TRBV2|.|TRBJ1-6
TGTGCCAGCTTTGACCACAGGGCAAGCTCCTATAATTCACCCCTCCACTTT
CASFDHRASSYNSPLHF